The 22 T cell receptor beta chains below come from one sample, sequenced in a study of technical replicates of blood from a few donors. Assay: immunoSEQ multiplex PCR; the TCRdb copy retains only in-frame clones and omits some. Here the sample spans approximately 88,000 clones, 85% to 95% being singletons. Sequenced material: T cells isolated from PBMCs. These TCRs come from a human donor in good health.

The genes are TRBV5-1 and TRBJ1-1; TRBD1 matches 7 bases. Germline V gene lookup returns CDR1 SGHRS and CDR2 YFSETQ. CDR3 length: 13 amino acids. The V gene end was trimmed by 0 bases and the J gene end by 6 bases; junction bases not matched to a gene: 2. The CDR3 DNA sequence: TGCGCCAGCAGCTTGGGCAGGGGGGCTGAAGCTTTCTTT. Its protein product is CASSLGRGAEAFF.

V usage is TRBV9 and J usage is TRBJ2-2; TRBD1 might be the D (6 bases). CDR3 length: 15 amino acids. Trimming removed 3 bases from V and 5 bases from J, with 14 bases in between. The germline V gene has CDR1 SGDLS and CDR2 YYNGEE. DNA for the CDR3: TGTGCCAGCAGCGCGTCTACAGGGAAAACCGGGGAGCTGTTTTTT. Protein sequence: CASSASTGKTGELFF.

This clone was seen only a few times. The chain recombines TRBV12-5 with TRBJ1-6; 9 positions match TRBD1. Looked up from germline, CDR1 is LGHNT and CDR2 is FRNRAP. The CDR3 sequence is 18 residues long. Germline trimming cut 4 bases from V and 9 bases from J; bases unmatched to any gene: 16. DNA for the CDR3: TGTGCTAGTGGTTCCCGCCTTACCGGACAGGGGATGGTTTCACCCCTCCACTTT. Translating gives CASGSRLTGQGMVSPLHF.

This chain joins TRBV11-2 and TRBJ1-6; 7 bases are a match to TRBD1. Germline values: CDR1 SGHAT, CDR2 FQNNGV. The CDR3 loop spans 13 amino acids. The trim removed 3 bases at V and 11 bases at J, leaving 4 bases unmatched. CDR3 sequence reads: CASSFSRGAPLHF. CDR3 bases: TGTGCCAGCAGCTTTAGCAGGGGGGCACCCCTCCACTTT.

This chain links TRBV5-1 with TRBJ2-1; tentatively, D is TRBD1 (6 bases). This CDR3 comprises 13 residues. The germline V gene encodes CDR1 SGHRS and CDR2 YFSETQ. V lost 7 bases to trimming and J lost 9 bases, with 17 bases between them. The CDR3 loop reads CASWVGVGAEQFF. CDR3 DNA sequence: TGCGCCAGCTGGGTTGGGGTGGGGGCTGAGCAGTTCTTC.

CDR3 in DNA: TGTGCCAGCAGTCCGCAAGGGACAGGGAAAGGCGAGCAGTACTTC. It yields the protein CASSPQGTGKGEQYF. The gene calls are TRBV28 and TRBJ2-7; 9 bases agree with TRBD1. V dropped 5 bases and J dropped 6; count of bases not matched to a gene: 11. CDR1 MDHEN and CDR2 SYDVKM come from the germline V gene. The CDR3 loop spans 15 amino acids.

V and J are TRBV28 and TRBJ2-1; 8 nucleotides align to TRBD1. J gave up 9 bases and V 5 bases, and 3 bases lay outside the gene matches. This CDR3 is 12 amino acids long. Germline V gene data show CDR1 as MDHEN and CDR2 as SYDVKM. The CDR3 is CASSDRGIEQFF. The CDR3 DNA reads as TGTGCCAGCAGTGACAGGGGAATTGAGCAGTTCTTC.

The V and J genes are TRBV5-5 and TRBJ2-5, with 11 bases lining up with TRBD2. CDR1 and CDR2 (germline): SGHKS, YYEKEE (reference sequence). CDR3 length: 18 residues. The V segment lost 3 bases and the J segment 5 bases; nucleotides outside the gene matches: 15. The CDR3 nucleotides read TGTGCCAGCAGCTGGGAAAGCCTAGCGGGGGGTGGGGTCGAGACCCAGTACTTC. It specifies CASSWESLAGGGVETQYF.

The chain links TRBV9 to TRBJ1-6; 8 bases agree with TRBD1. The length of the CDR3 is 16 residues. V was clipped by 4 bases and J by 6 bases; unmatched bases: 9. Germline CDR1 is SGDLS and CDR2 is YYNGEE. CDR3 protein: CASSTGQGMGNSPLHF. The CDR3 coding sequence is TGTGCCAGCAGCACTGGACAGGGTATGGGTAATTCACCCCTCCACTTT.

The chain carries TRBV9 and TRBJ2-5; TRBD2 is a possible D gene (5 bases). There are 12 residues in the CDR3. Trimming cost V 3 bases and J 7 bases, with 10 bases left between them. The germline CDR1 and CDR2 sequences are SGDLS and YYNGEE. CDR3 DNA sequence: TGTGCCAGCAGCGCAGTGGCGGGGACCCAGTACTTC. This encodes CASSAVAGTQYF.

The rearrangement uses TRBV29-1 and TRBJ1-5; D is perhaps TRBD1 (6 bases). V shed 6 bases and J shed 4 bases, with 28 bases lying between them. Looked up from germline, CDR1 is SQVTM and CDR2 is ANQGSEA. The CDR3 is made up of 18 amino acids. The CDR3 DNA follows: TGCAGCGTCGTTATGGGGTTCAAAGGGGGAAGGATGAATCAGCCCCAGCATTTT. Its protein is CSVVMGFKGGRMNQPQHF.

The rearrangement uses TRBV7-8 and TRBJ1-1; D is perhaps TRBD1 (5 bases). CDR3 length equals 16 residues. Germline loops: CDR1 SGHVS, CDR2 FQNEAQ. Trimming left V 0 bases short and J 3 bases short, with 14 bases between. The CDR3 loop is CASSLAAGAWDTEAFF. The CDR3 DNA sequence: TGTGCCAGCAGCTTAGCGGCTGGGGCCTGGGACACTGAAGCTTTCTTT.

V and J are TRBV2 and TRBJ2-5; 9 nucleotides line up with TRBD2. This CDR3 comprises 15 residues. Unmatched junction bases numbered 4, after V lost 4 bases and J lost 1 base. The V gene's germline CDR1 is SNHLY and CDR2 FYNNEI. The chain's CDR3 is CASSGNSGGQETQYF. The DNA of the CDR3 is TGTGCCAGCAGTGGGAATAGCGGGGGCCAAGAGACCCAGTACTTC.

The chain couples TRBV5-1 to TRBJ2-1, with D maybe TRBD2 (6 bases). There are 15 residues in the CDR3. V shed 4 bases and J shed 0 bases, with 11 bases lying between them. Germline CDR1 SGHRS, CDR2 YFSETQ. DNA for the CDR3: TGCGCCAGCAGCCATATAGCGGACTCCTACAATGAGCAGTTCTTC. It yields the protein CASSHIADSYNEQFF.

The chain combines TRBV7-9 with TRBJ1-4; D might be TRBD1 (5 bases). The CDR3 totals 14 residues. Per germline, CDR1 SEHNR and CDR2 FQNEAQ (reference sequence). V dropped 7 bases and J dropped 4 bases, with 13 bases sitting between them. The CDR3 DNA sequence: TGTGCCAGCAAAAAGGGGCCGCATAATGAAAAACTGTTTTTT. This encodes CASKKGPHNEKLFF.

This rearrangement joins TRBV27 to TRBJ1-1; maybe TRBD1 (6 bases). The V end lost 8 bases, the J end lost 5 bases, and 15 bases lay between the germline ends. This CDR3 spans 13 amino acids. Germline CDR1 is MNHEY and CDR2 is SMNVEV (reference sequence). The CDR3 protein is CASRGARGTEAFF. The CDR3, as DNA: TGTGCCAGCCGGGGGGCGCGAGGAACTGAAGCTTTCTTT.

The chain couples TRBV9 to TRBJ2-3, with D maybe TRBD1 (5 bases). This CDR3 region has 15 residues. Trimming pared 4 bases from V and 2 bases from J, leaving 14 bases between. Per the germline V gene, CDR1 is SGDLS and CDR2 is YYNGEE. The CDR3 nucleotides read TGTGCCAGCAGCATTCTAGGGGTTCACACAGATACGCAGTATTTT. The encoded protein is CASSILGVHTDTQYF.

This chain joins TRBV5-1 and TRBJ2-3; 9 bases are a match to TRBD1. CDR1 is SGHRS and CDR2 is YFSETQ in the germline V gene. This CDR3 region has 15 residues. V shed 8 bases and J 2 bases; nucleotides not matched to a gene: 9. The DNA of the CDR3 is TGCGCCAGTGCAACAGGGGGCACCAACACAGATACGCAGTATTTT. As protein: CASATGGTNTDTQYF.

The J gene is TRBJ2-7, the V gene TRBV4-1; 8 nucleotides agree with TRBD1. Germline assignment: CDR1 MGHRA and CDR2 YSYEKL. After removal of 1 base from V and 7 bases from J, the junction contained 12 bases not matched to a gene. The CDR3 consists of 16 residues. The CDR3 loop reads CASSQGRGQGVREQYF. CDR3 DNA: TGCGCCAGCAGCCAAGGTCGAGGACAGGGAGTACGGGAGCAGTACTTC.

This chain links TRBV27 with TRBJ1-1; D perhaps matches TRBD1 (6 bases). Trimming took off 2 bases at V and 6 bases at J, with 13 bases between the two ends. The CDR3 sequence is 14 residues long. Germline V gene sequence: CDR1 MNHEY, CDR2 SMNVEV (reference sequence). DNA of the CDR3: TGTGCCAGCAGTTTACAAACAGGGTTCGCTGAAGCTTTCTTT. The encoded protein is CASSLQTGFAEAFF.

The rearrangement uses TRBV15 and TRBJ2-3; TRBD2 agrees at 7 bases. The CDR3 has 17 residues. Germline lookup yields CDR1 LNHNV and CDR2 YYDKDF (reference sequence). Losses at the gene ends were 2 bases for V and 3 bases for J; bases not matched to a gene: 11. The CDR3 DNA is TGTGCCACCAGCAGACCCCTGGGGGGGGAGGCTACAGATACGCAGTATTTT. It yields the protein CATSRPLGGEATDTQYF. Supplemented by reference TRBV15 and TRBJ2-3, the full variable domain reads DAMVIQNPRYQVTQFGKPVTLSCSQTLNHNVMYWYQQKSSQAPKLLFHYYDKDFNNEADTPDNFQSRRPNTSFCFLDIRSPGLGDTAMYLCATSRPLGGEATDTQYFGPGTRLTVL.

The chain couples TRBV7-9 to TRBJ2-2, with a tentative D call TRBD1 (6 bases). Germline values: CDR1 SEHNR, CDR2 FQNEAQ (reference sequence). V lost 3 bases and J 3 bases, leaving 14 bases between the germline ends. The CDR3 length is 16 residues. For the CDR3, the DNA is TGTGCCAGCAGCTTCTTCAACAGGGTTGACACCGGGGAGCTGTTTTTT. Protein sequence: CASSFFNRVDTGELFF.